This TCR beta chain comes out of a study of T-cell memory formation after mild COVID-19. In the study overall: The study found TCR clusters largely donor specific.

General observations from the study: A subset of responding clones appeared in pre-infection memory, suggesting cross-reactive memory joined.

Via MiXCR, TCRdb re-called the 5' RACE reads, giving one row per CDR3 protein. The sample includes 120,000 or so distinct CDR3 sequences, roughly 15% of them seen just once. There are many counts of this clonotype. As yet, its antigen is unknown. The source of this sequence is an adult woman who had mild COVID-19 (a few samples of this study predate the infection). Cell type and time point are not known. The sequenced sample consisted of PBMCs or a T cell subset sorted from them (not recorded which).

The CDR3: CSVDRVGETQYF. CDR3 sequence (DNA): TGCAGCGTTGACAGGGTGGGAGAGACCCAGTACTTC. This rearrangement joins TRBV29-1 to TRBJ2-5, with TRBD1 as a possible D gene (5 bases). Trimming pared 3 bases from V and 4 bases from J, leaving 9 bases between. CDR3 length equals 12 residues. Germline V gene data show CDR1 as SQVTM and CDR2 as ANQGSEA.